The 30 T cell receptor beta chains below were found in one sample sequenced in a study of cytomegalovirus exposure and HLA in healthy donors. Both 60 Vbeta primers and 13 Jbeta primers went into the PCR. Only in-frame clones appear in the TCRdb table, and some are missing; sequencing was by immunoSEQ multiplex PCR. The profile shows 150,000 or so clones, approximately 80% of them singletons. Sequencing was done on a sample of PBMCs. All receptors come from a man aged 25 to 40 in good health and CMV-seropositive.

The table lists this clone with a few counts. The V and J genes are TRBV7-2 and TRBJ2-5, with 14 bases matching TRBD2. J lost 7 bases, V lost 4 bases, and 2 bases had no gene match. The CDR3 length is 14 residues. CDR1 SGHTA and CDR2 FQGNSA come from the germline V gene. The CDR3 protein is CASSYGTSGRTQYF. DNA for the CDR3: TGTGCCAGCAGCTATGGGACTAGCGGGAGGACCCAGTACTTC. The variable domain in full, with the rest retrieved from reference TRBV7-2 and TRBJ2-5, is GAGVSQSPSNKVTEKGKDVELRCDPISGHTALYWYRQSLGQGLEFLIYFQGNSAPDKSGLPSDRFSAERTGGSVSTLTIQRTQQEDSAVYLCASSYGTSGRTQYFGPGTRLLVL.

The chain recombines TRBV27 with TRBJ2-2; D is unresolved. Trimming took off 0 bases at V and 6 bases at J, with 5 bases between the two ends. Looked up from germline, CDR1 is MNHEY and CDR2 is SMNVEV (reference sequence). The CDR3 consists of 13 residues. The CDR3: CASSLSSPGELFF. The CDR3 nucleotides are TGTGCCAGCAGTTTATCGAGCCCCGGGGAGCTGTTTTTT.

On this clone itself: This CDR3 is also generated by other DNA sequences in the sample. The chain carries TRBV5-4 and TRBJ2-1, with 8 bases that match TRBD2. The CDR3 totals 15 residues. V lost 4 bases and J lost 3; bases outside the gene matches: 6. From germline, CDR1 is SGHNT and CDR2 YYREEE (reference sequence). This CDR3 is CASSDTSGSYNEQFF. CDR3 sequence (DNA): TGTGCCAGCAGCGATACCAGCGGGAGCTACAATGAGCAGTTCTTC.

The rearrangement joins TRBV30 to TRBJ2-1; D gene uncertain. V was trimmed by 0 bases and J by 2 bases, leaving 11 bases between them. Germline lookup yields CDR1 GTSNPN and CDR2 SVGIG (reference sequence). The CDR3 consists of 15 residues. The CDR3 DNA reads as TGTGCCTGGAGTGTACATTTGCCCACCTACAATGAGCAGTTCTTC. It is translated as CAWSVHLPTYNEQFF.

This clone was seen more than once but under ten times. The J gene is TRBJ1-4, the V gene TRBV11-1, with 8 bases lining up with TRBD1. Per the germline V gene, CDR1 is SGHAT and CDR2 is FQDESV (reference sequence). The CDR3 is 14 amino acids. Unmatched junction bases numbered 3, after V lost 1 base and J lost 8 bases. The CDR3 coding sequence is TGTGCCAGCAGCTTAGGAGGGACAGGCGAAAAACTGTTTTTT. Protein sequence: CASSLGGTGEKLFF.

The genes are TRBV30 and TRBJ2-1, with 8 bases that match TRBD2. With V trimmed by 3 bases and J by 8 bases, 15 bases remained unmatched. Looked up from germline, CDR1 is GTSNPN and CDR2 is SVGIG (reference sequence). This CDR3 has 16 residues. As DNA, the CDR3 is TGTGCCTGGAGGAATCCTTGGCGGGAGGATAGTTATGAGCAGTTCTTC. Translating gives CAWRNPWREDSYEQFF.

The V call is TRBV5-4, the J call TRBJ1-2, with 9 bases fitting TRBD1. The germline V gene encodes CDR1 SGHNT and CDR2 YYREEE (reference sequence). V shed 3 bases, J shed 2 bases, and the junction held 2 bases outside the gene matches. This CDR3 is 14 amino acids long. In DNA, the CDR3 is TGTGCCAGCAGCTACGGACAGGGGAACTATGGCTACACCTTC. Residues: CASSYGQGNYGYTF. Supplemented by reference TRBV5-4 and TRBJ1-2, the full variable domain reads ETGVTQSPTHLIKTRGQQVTLRCSSQSGHNTVSWYQQALGQGPQFIFQYYREEENGRGNFPPRFSGLQFPNYSSELNVNALELDDSALYLCASSYGQGNYGYTFGSGTRLTVV.

The chain has TRBV7-2 and TRBJ2-7; the D is unclear. This CDR3 is built from 14 residues. The V gene lost 8 bases and the J gene lost 0 bases, with 14 bases spanning the gap. The V gene's germline CDR1 is SGHTA and CDR2 FQGNSA. The chain's CDR3 is CASAFRRISYEQYF. The CDR3 nucleotides are TGTGCCAGCGCCTTTAGAAGAATCTCCTACGAGCAGTACTTC.

The J gene is TRBJ2-1, the V gene TRBV11-2; 7 nucleotides agree with TRBD2. J gave up 7 bases and V 0 bases, and 3 bases lay outside the gene matches. Germline values: CDR1 SGHAT, CDR2 FQNNGV. CDR3 length: 14 amino acids. The CDR3 DNA sequence: TGTGCCAGCAGCTTAGAGCGGGAGACGAATGAGCAGTTCTTC. Its translation is CASSLERETNEQFF. The full variable domain, rest sourced from reference TRBV11-2 and TRBJ2-1, is EAGVAQSPRYKIIEKRQSVAFWCNPISGHATLYWYQQILGQGPKLLIQFQNNGVVDDSQLPKDRFSAERLKGVDSTLKIQPAKLEDSAVYLCASSLERETNEQFFGPGTRLTVL.

The rearrangement joins TRBV28 to TRBJ2-7, with a tentative D call TRBD1 (6 bases). CDR1 and CDR2 from the germline V gene are MDHEN and SYDVKM. V lost 8 bases to trimming and J lost 2 bases, with 13 bases between them. CDR3 length: 13 residues. In DNA, the CDR3 is TGTGCCAGCTCGGGACAAAACGCCTACGAGCAGTACTTC. Translation gives CASSGQNAYEQYF.

V is TRBV19 and J is TRBJ2-3; the match to TRBD1 covers 7 bases. V lost 6 bases to trimming and J lost 2 bases; unmatched junction nucleotides: 5. Germline CDR1 reads LNHDA; CDR2 reads SQIVND (reference sequence). The CDR3 consists of 14 residues. The CDR3 DNA reads TGTGCCAGTAGCGAACAGGGGTTCACAGATACGCAGTATTTT. Its protein product is CASSEQGFTDTQYF. The whole variable domain, filled in from reference TRBV19 and TRBJ2-3, reads DGGITQSPKYLFRKEGQNVTLSCEQNLNHDAMYWYRQDPGQGLRLIYYSQIVNDFQKGDIAEGYSVSREKKESFPLTVTSAQKNPTAFYLCASSEQGFTDTQYFGPGTRLTVL.

The chain employs TRBV10-3 and TRBJ2-1, with D possibly matching TRBD1 (5 bases). Germline V gene data show CDR1 as ENHRY and CDR2 as SYGVKD. This CDR3 comprises 13 residues. With 6 bases removed from V and 2 bases from J, the gap between germline ends came to 8 bases. The CDR3 reads CAIRTATYNEQFF. The CDR3 DNA follows: TGTGCCATCAGGACAGCCACCTACAATGAGCAGTTCTTC.

For the CDR3, the DNA is TGTGCCAGTAGTATTGGGGACAGGTCATCCTACGAGCAGTACTTC. The encoded protein is CASSIGDRSSYEQYF. The chain links TRBV19 to TRBJ2-7; 8 nucleotides agree with TRBD1. Unmatched junction bases numbered 5, after V lost 3 bases and J lost 1 base. The germline V gene encodes CDR1 LNHDA and CDR2 SQIVND (reference sequence). There are 15 residues in the CDR3.

The V gene is TRBV27, the J gene TRBJ2-5; 12 positions match TRBD2. This CDR3 spans 18 amino acids. V was clipped by 5 bases and J by 5 bases; unmatched bases: 15. Germline CDR1 MNHEY, CDR2 SMNVEV (reference sequence). CDR3 in amino acids: CASSPFLAGGELSETQYF. CDR3 in DNA: TGTGCCAGCAGTCCCTTTCTAGCGGGAGGGGAACTCTCGGAGACCCAGTACTTC.

The V call is TRBV4-2, the J call TRBJ2-3, with TRBD2 identical over 12 bases. This CDR3 is built from 16 residues. The junction had 4 bases not matched to a gene; V was cut back by 1 base and J by 5 bases. Looked up from germline, CDR1 is LGHNA and CDR2 is YNFKEQ. This chain's CDR3 is CASSQGLAGEIDTQYF. As DNA, the CDR3 is TGTGCCAGCAGCCAAGGACTAGCGGGAGAGATAGATACGCAGTATTTT.

The chain joins TRBV28 to TRBJ2-5; TRBD1 aligns across 8 bases. With 3 bases clipped from V and 0 bases from J, the junction kept 18 bases outside the gene matches. Germline V lookup: CDR1 MDHEN, CDR2 SYDVKM. The length of the CDR3 is 20 residues. The CDR3 region is CASSLDDRGARFEYQETQYF. CDR3 nucleotide sequence: TGTGCCAGCAGTTTGGACGACAGGGGTGCCCGGTTTGAGTACCAAGAGACCCAGTACTTC.

V and J are TRBV15 and TRBJ2-7; tentative D call: TRBD1 (5 bases). Germline V gives CDR1 LNHNV, CDR2 YYDKDF (reference sequence). With 3 bases removed from V and 7 bases from J, the gap between germline ends came to 16 bases. This CDR3 has 14 amino acids. The CDR3 coding sequence is TGTGCCACCAGCAGGCCGGACATAGTGGGGGAGCAGTACTTC. This gives the protein CATSRPDIVGEQYF. The whole variable domain, filled in from reference TRBV15 and TRBJ2-7, reads DAMVIQNPRYQVTQFGKPVTLSCSQTLNHNVMYWYQQKSSQAPKLLFHYYDKDFNNEADTPDNFQSRRPNTSFCFLDIRSPGLGDTAMYLCATSRPDIVGEQYFGPGTRLTVT.

This rearrangement joins TRBV12-5 to TRBJ2-7; 9 bases map to TRBD1. Trimming removed 3 bases from V and 7 bases from J; junction bases left unmatched: 4. Germline assignment: CDR1 LGHNT and CDR2 FRNRAP. The length of the CDR3 is 13 residues. The CDR3 nucleotides are TGTGCTAGTGGTTTACAGGGGGCTAAAGAGCAGTACTTC. This codes for CASGLQGAKEQYF.

V gene TRBV25-1 combines with J gene TRBJ2-7; tentatively, D is TRBD2 (5 bases). V dropped 5 bases and J dropped 4 bases, with 15 bases sitting between them. Germline CDR1 and CDR2: MGHDK and SYGVNS. The CDR3 length is 14 residues. The CDR3 reads CASSNGGEGYEQYF. CDR3 bases: TGTGCCAGCAGTAATGGAGGTGAGGGATACGAGCAGTACTTC.

This clone was picked up one time. This chain uses TRBV5-6 with TRBJ2-1, with 8 bases identical to TRBD2. V was pared by 3 bases and J by 7 bases, with 15 bases of the junction left unmatched. Germline V gene data show CDR1 as SGHDT and CDR2 as YYEEEE. CDR3 length: 17 amino acids. CDR3 bases: TGTGCCAGCAGCTCCCGGTGGCGGGAGGCGAGTGTTAATGAGCAGTTCTTC. Encoded protein: CASSSRWREASVNEQFF. Complete variable domain (other parts from reference TRBV5-6 and TRBJ2-1): DAGVTQSPTHLIKTRGQQVTLRCSPKSGHDTVSWYQQALGQGPQFIFQYYEEEERQRGNFPDRFSGHQFPNYSSELNVNALLLGDSALYLCASSSRWREASVNEQFFGPGTRLTVL.

The chain links TRBV9 to TRBJ2-3, with D tentatively TRBD2 (5 bases). V was pared by 3 bases and J by 4 bases, with 18 bases between. From germline, CDR1 is SGDLS and CDR2 YYNGEE. The CDR3 contains 16 residues. The DNA for the CDR3 is TGTGCCAGCAGCGCCCAACTGACTAACATCGCAGATACGCAGTATTTT. Its protein is CASSAQLTNIADTQYF.

The rearrangement joins TRBV18 to TRBJ2-5; TRBD1 aligns across 10 bases. Near its end, the DNA agrees better with TRBJ2-7, so the J call may be wrong. This CDR3 spans 13 amino acids. In germline, CDR1 is KGHSH, CDR2 LQKENI. DNA for the CDR3: TGTGCCAGCTCCCCCGGGACAGGGGACGAGCAGTACTTC. This gives the protein CASSPGTGDEQYF.

The sample holds a few counts of this clone. V is TRBV5-6 and J is TRBJ1-1; D gene unclear. The CDR3 contains 14 residues. V was cut by 4 bases and J by 5 bases, with 15 bases left in between. The germline gives CDR1 SGHDT, CDR2 YYEEEE. The CDR3 reads CASSAAGYGTEAFF. CDR3 nucleotide sequence: TGTGCCAGCAGCGCGGCGGGGTACGGAACTGAAGCTTTCTTT.

The chain joins TRBV5-6 to TRBJ2-3; tentatively, D is TRBD2 (5 bases). Germline-derived CDR1 and CDR2 are SGHDT and YYEEEE. There are 14 residues in the CDR3. Trimming left V 4 bases short and J 3 bases short, with 12 bases between. The CDR3 sequence is CASSTDGETDTQYF. CDR3 DNA: TGTGCCAGCAGCACCGATGGGGAGACAGATACGCAGTATTTT.

A remark on this clone: Other DNA sequences in the sample encode the same CDR3. This chain links TRBV10-3 with TRBJ1-5; D is unresolved. CDR3 size: 14 residues. From germline, CDR1 is ENHRY and CDR2 SYGVKD. V was trimmed by 0 bases and J by 2 bases, leaving 5 bases between them. CDR3 in amino acids: CAISESQGNQPQHF. DNA of the CDR3: TGTGCCATCAGTGAGTCCCAGGGCAATCAGCCCCAGCATTTT.

The chain employs TRBV28 and TRBJ2-5; perhaps TRBD1 as D (8 bases). Trimming left V 2 bases short and J 6 bases short, with 16 bases between. Germline CDR1 reads MDHEN; CDR2 reads SYDVKM. The length of the CDR3 is 15 residues. The CDR3 DNA sequence: TGTGCCAGCAGTTTAGAAGTACAGGGGGGGAAGACCCAGTACTTC. Its translation is CASSLEVQGGKTQYF.

The CDR3, as DNA: TGTGCCAGCAGTGCCGTTCCAGGGGCCTATGGCTACACCTTC. Protein: CASSAVPGAYGYTF. This chain uses TRBV28 with TRBJ1-2; a possible D gene is TRBD1 (6 bases). CDR1 is MDHEN, CDR2 SYDVKM, per germline. The CDR3 is 14 amino acids. Trimming removed 5 bases from V and 4 bases from J, with 14 bases in between.

This sequence joins TRBV5-1 and TRBJ2-7; TRBD2 aligns across 8 bases. The germline V gene has CDR1 SGHRS and CDR2 YFSETQ. V lost 4 bases, J lost 4 bases, and 10 bases stayed unmatched. This CDR3 comprises 15 residues. The CDR3 DNA is TGCGCCAGCAGCCCGCTCAGCGGGAGTAGGTACGAGCAGTACTTC. Amino acids: CASSPLSGSRYEQYF.

This chain uses TRBV30 with TRBJ2-5; D is possibly TRBD2 (5 bases). The J call is doubtful: the DNA matches TRBJ2-7 better. This CDR3 is built from 13 residues. The germline V gene encodes CDR1 GTSNPN and CDR2 SVGIG (reference sequence). The CDR3 DNA sequence: TGTGCCTGGAGTGTAGGGAGCTCCTACGAGCAGTACTTC. This encodes CAWSVGSSYEQYF.

V usage is TRBV18 and J usage is TRBJ2-1, with a tentative D call TRBD1 (6 bases). The V and J ends lost 5 bases and 0 bases respectively, with 11 bases between them. CDR1 is KGHSH, CDR2 LQKENI, per germline. This CDR3 region has 15 residues. The CDR3 loop is CASSWTVGSYNEQFF. The CDR3, as DNA: TGTGCCAGCTCATGGACAGTCGGCTCCTACAATGAGCAGTTCTTC.